This T cell receptor beta chain was sequenced during a study of T cells in Graves' hyperthyroidism and ophthalmopathy. Study observations and caveats: Expanded thyroid clonotypes (above 0.001) were mostly also found in blood.

In its sample, this clonotype was seen many times. Its matching antigen is unknown. Amplification yielded TCR beta CDR3 regions, with RNA transcripts as the source. First-round RT-PCR targeting the TCR CDR3 was performed with the HTBI primer set. TCRdb itself ran the multiplex PCR reads through MiXCR, one entry per CDR3 protein. Seen here are fewer than 350,000 distinct CDR3 sequences, about 19% observed once, and the top ten hold about two fifths. The CDR3 is made up of 12 amino acids. V gave up 1 base and J gave up 7 bases, with 7 bases separating them. Germline CDR1 reads MNHNS; CDR2 reads SASEGT. The clonotype was recovered from a man aged 50-60 years with Graves' ophthalmopathy. Sequencing was carried out using blood. The chain links TRBV6-1 to TRBJ1-1; D not certain. CDR3 sequence: CASSEGFYEAFF. The CDR3 nucleotides read TGTGCCAGCAGTGAAGGGTTCTATGAAGCTTTCTTT.